This TCR beta chain was identified in a study of T-cell reconstitution after alpha-beta-depleted transplantation in children listed by TCRdb under 2016. For context, the study as a whole: The study quantitatively tracked T-cell immune reconstitution after TCRalphabeta/CD19-depleted allogeneic hematopoietic cell transplantation in children using TCR repertoire profiling.

From its cysteine to its phenylalanine, the CDR3 spans 15 amino acids. Only CDR3 DNA is held: 45 bases, read in frame from base 1. From V the trimming removes 7 bases and from J it removes 7 bases, while the gene matches leave 12 bases of the junction unaccounted for. This clonotype was detected many times. It lacks a known antigen. No base quality information exists; no much larger clone differs at one position. To prepare the library, PCR was applied. Sequencing was performed on an Illumina HiSeq 2500. TCR libraries were prepared with molecular barcoding, using unique molecular identifiers to normalize TCRbeta repertoire quantification. TCRdb ran its own pipeline on the public reads, namely fastp trimming at Q25 and MiXCR clone calling, and kept in-frame beta chains. Here each entry gathers all rows of one CDR3 protein and keeps the most common genes and DNA. This sample holds roughly 170,000 distinct CDR3 sequences; over 5.5% were observed only once. The ten largest clones take up more than 2.5% of the sample.

The rearrangement combines TRBV12-3 or TRBV12-4 with TRBJ2-1; a stretch of 8 junction bases matches TRBD2. The starting material was PBMCs from the stem cell graft donor, obtained from the stem cell graft. The clonotype originates from a human donor who donated a stem cell graft to a child with Wiskott-Aldrich syndrome. In nucleotides, the sequence is TGTGCCAGCACCCCGGCTAGCGGGCCGTGGAATGAGCAGTTCTTC. Translated, it reads CASTPASGPWNEQFF.